Presented here are 7 T cell receptor beta chains from one specimen sequenced in a study of T cell repertoires in cytomegalovirus infection. Using its own MiXCR run on the reads, TCRdb lists one record per CDR3 protein. The data contain about 160,000 distinct CDR3 sequences, approximately 21% of them seen just once; the ten biggest clones take up 25%. Their antigens remain unidentified. Source: CD8+ T cells from cultured PBMCs, taken from culture after CMV antigen stimulation. The receptors here all came from a human donor in good health (CMV status not recorded). Some clones in this sample may be carry-over from other donors' samples.

The V gene is TRBV7-9, the J gene TRBJ1-1, with a possible D match to TRBD1 (5 bases). Germline-derived CDR1 and CDR2 are SEHNR and FQNEAQ (reference sequence). V gave up 0 bases and J gave up 0 bases, with 8 bases separating them. The CDR3 totals 15 residues. CDR3 DNA: TGTGCCAGCAGCTTAGCGCAGGGAGTGAACACTGAAGCTTTCTTT. Protein sequence: CASSLAQGVNTEAFF.

The chain carries TRBV7-6 and TRBJ2-1; TRBD1 matches 7 bases. CDR1 SGHVS and CDR2 FNYEAQ come from the germline V gene. The CDR3 extends over 17 amino acids. V trimming: 3 bases; J trimming: 8 bases; junction bases outside the gene matches: 16. In nucleotides, the CDR3 is TGTGCCAGCAGCTTCGGCCTTGGACAGGCAGTGACGTATGAGCAGTTCTTC. Its protein product is CASSFGLGQAVTYEQFF.

This clonotype was seen a few times. The chain carries TRBV7-9 and TRBJ1-2, with 7 bases identical to TRBD1. The CDR3 covers 14 residues. Trimming cost V 1 base and J 4 bases; bases outside gene matches: 3. CDR1 SEHNR and CDR2 FQNEAQ come from the germline V gene (reference sequence). The CDR3: CASSLEGAIYGYTF. CDR3 nucleotides: TGTGCCAGCAGCTTAGAGGGGGCGATCTATGGCTACACCTTC.

In its sample, this clonotype was seen a few times. The chain has TRBV7-8 and TRBJ2-1; perhaps TRBD1 as D (7 bases). The CDR3 sequence is 12 residues long. Germline lookup yields CDR1 SGHVS and CDR2 FQNEAQ. V was pared by 4 bases and J by 7 bases, with 8 bases between. Here the CDR3 DNA reads TGTGCCAGCAGCTCAGGGGGGAATGAGCAGTTCTTC. This encodes CASSSGGNEQFF.

The rearrangement uses TRBV7-2 and TRBJ1-2; D is ambiguous. Germline V lookup: CDR1 SGHTA, CDR2 FQGNSA. V lost 5 bases and J lost 4, with 14 bases in between. This CDR3 comprises 14 residues. The CDR3 DNA is TGTGCCAGCAGCCTAACTACATCTGGCTATGGCTACACCTTC. Encoded protein: CASSLTTSGYGYTF. The whole variable domain, remainder taken from reference TRBV7-2 and TRBJ1-2, is GAGVSQSPSNKVTEKGKDVELRCDPISGHTALYWYRQSLGQGLEFLIYFQGNSAPDKSGLPSDRFSAERTGGSVSTLTIQRTQQEDSAVYLCASSLTTSGYGYTFGSGTRLTVV.

This clonotype came up a few times. V usage is TRBV10-3 and J usage is TRBJ2-7, with D perhaps matching TRBD1 or TRBD2 (5 bases each). This CDR3 has 17 amino acids. The germline V and J ends were trimmed by 3 bases and 1 base, with 19 bases remaining between them. Germline V CDR1 and CDR2: ENHRY, SYGVKD. CDR3: CAISDPLSRDGSYEQYF. The CDR3 nucleotides read TGTGCCATCAGTGACCCACTCTCCCGGGACGGATCCTACGAGCAGTACTTC.

This clonotype was detected a few times. V and J are TRBV12-3 or TRBV12-4 and TRBJ1-5; the D gene is possibly TRBD1 (5 bases). Between the trimmed V and J ends, which lost 7 bases and 1 base, there was a span of 11 bases. The CDR3 consists of 14 residues. As DNA, the CDR3 is TGTGCCAGCATCTTGGGGGGAAGCAATCAGCCCCAGCATTTT. This translates into CASILGGSNQPQHF.